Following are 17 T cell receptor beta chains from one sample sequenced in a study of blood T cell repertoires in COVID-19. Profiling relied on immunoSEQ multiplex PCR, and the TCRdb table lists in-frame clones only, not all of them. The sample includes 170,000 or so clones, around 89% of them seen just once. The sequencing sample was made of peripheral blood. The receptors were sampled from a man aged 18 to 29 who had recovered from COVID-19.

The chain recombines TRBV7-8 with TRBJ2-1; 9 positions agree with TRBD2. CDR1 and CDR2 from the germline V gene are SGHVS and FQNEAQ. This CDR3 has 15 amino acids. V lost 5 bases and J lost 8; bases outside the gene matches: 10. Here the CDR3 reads CASSKGSSGTDEQFF. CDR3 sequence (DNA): TGTGCCAGCAGCAAAGGTTCTAGCGGGACAGATGAGCAGTTCTTC.

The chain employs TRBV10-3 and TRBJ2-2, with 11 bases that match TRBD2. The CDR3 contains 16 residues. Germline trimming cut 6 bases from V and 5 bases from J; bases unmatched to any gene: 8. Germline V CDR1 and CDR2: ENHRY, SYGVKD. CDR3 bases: TGTGCCATCAGGGTAGCGGGAGGGCCCGAAACCGGGGAGCTGTTTTTT. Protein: CAIRVAGGPETGELFF.

The CDR3 loop is CASSHPRGRVDTEAFF. The DNA for the CDR3 is TGTGCCAGCAGCCATCCAAGGGGGAGGGTGGACACTGAAGCTTTCTTT. This chain joins TRBV3-1 (or the pseudogene TRBV3-2) and TRBJ1-1, with D possibly TRBD1 on 6 matching bases. There are 16 residues in the CDR3. V was cut by 3 bases and J by 3 bases, with 17 bases left in between. Germline V lookup: CDR1 LGHDT, CDR2 YNNKEL (reference sequence).

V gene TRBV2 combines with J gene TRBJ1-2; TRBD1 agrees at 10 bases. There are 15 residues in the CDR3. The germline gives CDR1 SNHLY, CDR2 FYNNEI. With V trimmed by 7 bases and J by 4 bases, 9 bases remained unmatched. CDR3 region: CASTADRGPGYGYTF. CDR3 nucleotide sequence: TGTGCCAGCACCGCAGACAGGGGGCCCGGCTATGGCTACACCTTC.

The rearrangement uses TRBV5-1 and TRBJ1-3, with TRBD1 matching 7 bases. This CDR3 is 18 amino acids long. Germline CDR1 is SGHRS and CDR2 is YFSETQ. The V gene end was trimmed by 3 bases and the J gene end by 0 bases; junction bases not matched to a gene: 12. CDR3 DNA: TGCGCCAGCAGCTGGACAGGTTTAGGCAGAAGCTCTGGAAACACCATATATTTT. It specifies CASSWTGLGRSSGNTIYF.

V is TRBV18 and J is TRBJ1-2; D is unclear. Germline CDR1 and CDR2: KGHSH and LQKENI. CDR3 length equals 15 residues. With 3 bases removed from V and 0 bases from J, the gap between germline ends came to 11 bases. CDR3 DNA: TGTGCCAGCTCACCCACGGAGTACGCTAACTATGGCTACACCTTC. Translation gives CASSPTEYANYGYTF.

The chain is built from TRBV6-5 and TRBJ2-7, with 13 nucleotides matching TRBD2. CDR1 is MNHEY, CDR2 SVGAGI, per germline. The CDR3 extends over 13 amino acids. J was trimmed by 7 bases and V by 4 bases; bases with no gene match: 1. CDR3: CASSSGLAGEQYF. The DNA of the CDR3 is TGTGCCAGCAGTTCGGGACTAGCGGGGGAGCAGTACTTC.

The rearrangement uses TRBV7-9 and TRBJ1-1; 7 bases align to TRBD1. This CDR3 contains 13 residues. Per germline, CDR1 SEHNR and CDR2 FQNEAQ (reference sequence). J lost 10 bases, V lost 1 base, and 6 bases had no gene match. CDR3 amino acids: CASSLGQGMAAFF. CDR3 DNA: TGTGCCAGCAGCTTAGGACAGGGAATGGCAGCTTTCTTT.

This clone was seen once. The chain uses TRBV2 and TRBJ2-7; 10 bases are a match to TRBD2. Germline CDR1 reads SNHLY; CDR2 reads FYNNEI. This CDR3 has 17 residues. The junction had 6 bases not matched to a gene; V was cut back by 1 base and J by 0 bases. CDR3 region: CASSEDFPSGSSYEQYF. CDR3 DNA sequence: TGTGCCAGCAGTGAAGATTTCCCTAGCGGGAGCTCCTACGAGCAGTACTTC.

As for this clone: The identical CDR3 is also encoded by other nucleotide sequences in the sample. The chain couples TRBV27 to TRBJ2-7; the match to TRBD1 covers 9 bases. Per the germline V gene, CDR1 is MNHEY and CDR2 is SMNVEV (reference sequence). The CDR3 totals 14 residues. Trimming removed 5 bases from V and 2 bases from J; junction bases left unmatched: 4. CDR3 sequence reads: CASSLGTGPYEQYF. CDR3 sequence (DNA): TGTGCCAGCAGTCTCGGGACAGGGCCCTACGAGCAGTACTTC.

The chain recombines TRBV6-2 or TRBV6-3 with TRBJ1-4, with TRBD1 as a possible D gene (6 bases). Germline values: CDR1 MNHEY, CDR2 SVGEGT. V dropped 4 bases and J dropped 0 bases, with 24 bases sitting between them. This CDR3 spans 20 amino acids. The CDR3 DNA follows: TGTGCCAGCAGTTCCACCTCGGGAGGGGGAGAACACGCAACTAATGAAAAACTGTTTTTT. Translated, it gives CASSSTSGGGEHATNEKLFF.

The CDR3 sequence: CASSEGGYGYTF. In DNA form, the CDR3 reads TGTGCCAGTAGTGAGGGAGGATATGGCTACACCTTC. The chain recombines TRBV19 with TRBJ1-2; no reliable D call. The CDR3 sequence is 12 residues long. The V and J ends lost 5 bases and 5 bases respectively, with 9 bases between them. Per the germline V gene, CDR1 is LNHDA and CDR2 is SQIVND (reference sequence).

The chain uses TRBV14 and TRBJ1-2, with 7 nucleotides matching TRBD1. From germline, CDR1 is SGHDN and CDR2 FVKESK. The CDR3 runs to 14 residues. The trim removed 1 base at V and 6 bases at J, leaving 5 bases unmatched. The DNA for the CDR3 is TGTGCCAGCAGCCAAGGAGGGACAGCAAATGGCTACACCTTC. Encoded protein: CASSQGGTANGYTF.

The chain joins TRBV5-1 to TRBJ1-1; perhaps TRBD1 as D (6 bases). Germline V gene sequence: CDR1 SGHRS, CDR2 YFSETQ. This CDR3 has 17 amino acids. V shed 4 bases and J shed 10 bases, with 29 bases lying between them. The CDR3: CASSPGLGGPPLSTAFF. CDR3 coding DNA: TGCGCCAGCAGCCCGGGGCTCGGGGGGCCCCCCTTGAGTACAGCTTTCTTT.

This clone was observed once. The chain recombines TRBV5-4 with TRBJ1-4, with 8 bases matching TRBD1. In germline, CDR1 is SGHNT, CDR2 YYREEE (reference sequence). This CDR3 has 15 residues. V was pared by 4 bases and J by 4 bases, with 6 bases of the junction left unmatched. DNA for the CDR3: TGTGCCAGCAGCCCTGACAGGGGAAATAATGAAAAACTGTTTTTT. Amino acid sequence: CASSPDRGNNEKLFF. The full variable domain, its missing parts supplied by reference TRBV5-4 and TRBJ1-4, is ETGVTQSPTHLIKTRGQQVTLRCSSQSGHNTVSWYQQALGQGPQFIFQYYREEENGRGNFPPRFSGLQFPNYSSELNVNALELDDSALYLCASSPDRGNNEKLFFGSGTQLSVL.

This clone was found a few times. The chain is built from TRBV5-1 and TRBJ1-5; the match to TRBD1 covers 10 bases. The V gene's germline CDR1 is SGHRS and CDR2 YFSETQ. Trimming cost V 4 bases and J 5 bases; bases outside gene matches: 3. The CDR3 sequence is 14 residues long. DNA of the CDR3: TGCGCCAGCAGCCGCGGGACAGGGGATCAGCCCCAGCATTTT. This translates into CASSRGTGDQPQHF. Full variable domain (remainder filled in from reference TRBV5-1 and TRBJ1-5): KAGVTQTPRYLIKTRGQQVTLSCSPISGHRSVSWYQQTPGQGLQFLFEYFSETQRNKGNFPGRFSGRQFSNSRSEMNVSTLELGDSALYLCASSRGTGDQPQHFGDGTRLSIL.

The DNA for the CDR3 is TGTGCCAGCAGTTACTCTCAGGGGCTGAACACTGAAGCTTTCTTT. Amino acids: CASSYSQGLNTEAFF. The gene calls are TRBV6-5 and TRBJ1-1; possibly TRBD1 for D (6 bases). CDR3 length: 15 amino acids. The V gene lost 0 bases and the J gene lost 0 bases, with 8 bases spanning the gap. CDR1 is MNHEY and CDR2 is SVGAGI in the germline V gene.